The next 17 T cell receptor beta chains were all read from a single sample in a study of blood T cell repertoires in COVID-19. The assay was immunoSEQ multiplex PCR, and TCRdb's table has in-frame clones only and misses some. The sample includes 130,000 to 150,000 clones, around 89% of them seen just once. The sequencing sample was made of PBMCs or T cells enriched from blood (not recorded which). These receptor sequences come from a woman younger than 45 with acute COVID-19.

This sequence joins TRBV27 and TRBJ1-1, with a tentative D call TRBD1 (5 bases). The CDR3 sequence is 19 residues long. Trimming took 4 bases from V and 7 from J, leaving 31 bases between them. Germline V gives CDR1 MNHEY, CDR2 SMNVEV (reference sequence). The CDR3 here is CASSSQSGYRNLIHREAFF. The CDR3 DNA reads as TGTGCCAGCAGTTCCCAGTCAGGGTACCGAAATCTTATACACCGTGAAGCTTTCTTT.

V and J are TRBV5-6 and TRBJ2-2; tentative D call: TRBD1 (6 bases). The CDR3 has 17 residues. V was shortened by 1 base and J by 3 bases, with 16 bases between the two germline ends. Germline CDR1 is SGHDT and CDR2 is YYEEEE. The CDR3, as DNA: TGTGCCAGCAGCTTGACCGGGCAGGGGCGAGACACCGGGGAGCTGTTTTTT. Translation gives CASSLTGQGRDTGELFF.

The rearrangement joins TRBV7-2 to TRBJ2-7; tentative D call: TRBD2 (5 bases). The CDR3 totals 14 residues. V was pared by 5 bases and J by 6 bases, with 17 bases between. Germline V CDR1 and CDR2: SGHTA, FQGNSA. The CDR3 spells CASSQGRERGEQYF. DNA of the CDR3: TGTGCCAGCAGCCAAGGACGGGAACGAGGCGAGCAGTACTTC.

The rearrangement uses TRBV19 and TRBJ1-5; maybe TRBD1 (6 bases). Trimming stripped 4 bases from V and 6 bases from J, with 13 bases between. The CDR3 contains 14 residues. CDR1 is LNHDA and CDR2 is SQIVND in the germline V gene (reference sequence). CDR3 sequence (DNA): TGTGCCAGTAGTAGTTCGGGGGGCATTCAGCCCCAGCATTTT. Translation gives CASSSSGGIQPQHF.

The V call is TRBV5-1, the J call TRBJ2-1, with D possibly being TRBD2 (5 bases). The ends were cut back, 5 bases at V and 1 base at J, with 13 bases in the middle. Germline CDR1 is SGHRS and CDR2 is YFSETQ. The CDR3 runs to 15 residues. The CDR3 loop is CASRARTDSYNEQFF. The CDR3 DNA reads TGCGCCAGCAGAGCCCGGACTGATTCCTACAATGAGCAGTTCTTC.

The count of this clone is one. This chain uses TRBV30 with TRBJ1-3; 8 nucleotides match TRBD1. Germline CDR1 reads GTSNPN; CDR2 reads SVGIG (reference sequence). The CDR3 is 16 residues long. V lost 2 bases, J lost 2 bases, and 8 bases stayed unmatched. CDR3 region: CAWSSGQGGAGNTIYF. In nucleotides, the CDR3 is TGTGCCTGGAGTTCCGGACAGGGTGGAGCTGGAAACACCATATATTTT.

In its sample, this clone was seen once. J is TRBJ2-1 and V is TRBV3-1 (or the pseudogene TRBV3-2), with TRBD2 matching 7 bases. The length of the CDR3 is 19 residues. Germline CDR1 LGHDT, CDR2 YNNKEL (reference sequence). J lost 4 bases, V lost 1 base, and 16 bases had no gene match. CDR3 loop: CASSQVLGPLAVTYNEQFF. CDR3 coding DNA: TGTGCCAGCAGCCAAGTCCTAGGACCGCTAGCGGTCACGTACAATGAGCAGTTCTTC.

This clone was counted once. V gene TRBV5-1 combines with J gene TRBJ1-4; 7 bases are shared with TRBD1. V was clipped by 4 bases and J by 6 bases; unmatched bases: 6. The CDR3 has 14 amino acids. Germline V gene sequence: CDR1 SGHRS, CDR2 YFSETQ. The CDR3 nucleotides read TGCGCCAGCAGCGTACAGGGGTCCCATGAAAAACTGTTTTTT. Its translation is CASSVQGSHEKLFF. The full variable domain, with the rest looked up from reference TRBV5-1 and TRBJ1-4, is KAGVTQTPRYLIKTRGQQVTLSCSPISGHRSVSWYQQTPGQGLQFLFEYFSETQRNKGNFPGRFSGRQFSNSRSEMNVSTLELGDSALYLCASSVQGSHEKLFFGSGTQLSVL.

The chain uses TRBV19 and TRBJ1-2; a weak D match, TRBD1 (6 bases). Trimming shortened V by 2 bases and J by 7 bases, and 14 bases separated the two germline ends. The CDR3 consists of 14 residues. CDR1 and CDR2 (germline): LNHDA, SQIVND (reference sequence). The CDR3 DNA follows: TGTGCCAGTAGTATAAACAGGGAGTTTGGTGGCTACACCTTC. Amino acid sequence: CASSINREFGGYTF.

Regarding this clone: At one end the junction does not follow the germline gene, possibly because of a read error. V is TRBV11-1 and J is TRBJ2-3, with a tentative D call TRBD2 (6 bases). The CDR3 runs 14 residues. The germline V gene encodes CDR1 SGHAT and CDR2 FQDESV (reference sequence). CDR3 residues: CASSLALAADTQYF. The CDR3 DNA follows: TGTGCCAGCAGCCTAGCGCTGGCCGCAGATACGCAGTATTTT. Based on the CDR3 plus reference TRBV11-1 and TRBJ2-3, the full variable domain is EAEVAQSPRYKITEKSQAVAFWCDPISGHATLYWYRQILGQGPELLVQFQDESVVDDSQLPKDRFSAERLKGVDSTLKIQPAELGDSAMYLCASSLALAADTQYFGPGTRLTVL.

The CDR3 reads CASSRRGTGGADGYTF. The DNA of the CDR3 is TGTGCCAGCAGCCGAAGAGGGACAGGGGGCGCAGATGGCTACACCTTC. This sequence joins TRBV5-6 and TRBJ1-2, with 12 bases aligning to TRBD1. The germline V gene encodes CDR1 SGHDT and CDR2 YYEEEE. V lost 4 bases to trimming and J lost 6 bases; unmatched junction nucleotides: 10. This CDR3 contains 16 residues.

This clone was found once. V usage is TRBV28 and J usage is TRBJ2-1; 9 nucleotides match TRBD2. The CDR3 contains 14 residues. CDR1 is MDHEN and CDR2 is SYDVKM in the germline V gene. With V trimmed by 3 bases and J by 10 bases, 7 bases remained unmatched. In nucleotides, the CDR3 is TGTGCCAGCAGTTTTCTCCGACTAGCGGAGGAGCAGTTCTTC. Translating it yields CASSFLRLAEEQFF.

The chain has TRBV15 and TRBJ1-5; D not certain. The CDR3 extends over 18 amino acids. The germline V gene has CDR1 LNHNV and CDR2 YYDKDF (reference sequence). Deletions cut 5 bases from V and 4 bases from J, with 24 bases between. The CDR3 sequence: CATSDNKKETNRNQPQHF. In DNA form, the CDR3 reads TGTGCCACCAGCGATAACAAGAAAGAGACAAACCGAAATCAGCCCCAGCATTTT.

The table lists this clone with a count of one. This chain uses TRBV6-5 with TRBJ1-6, with D hard to call. The germline V gene encodes CDR1 MNHEY and CDR2 SVGAGI. V lost 6 bases, J lost 0 bases, and 3 bases lay in between. The CDR3 runs 13 residues. CDR3 sequence reads: CASRSSYNSPLHF. CDR3 nucleotides: TGTGCCAGCAGGAGCTCCTATAATTCACCCCTCCACTTT.

The genes are TRBV6-2 or TRBV6-3 and TRBJ1-1; 8 positions match TRBD1. The CDR3 is 18 residues long. Trimming at V came to 0 bases and at J to 5 bases, leaving 14 bases not matched to a gene. Germline CDR1 MNHEY, CDR2 SVGEGT. The CDR3 region is CASSYSKLRDRRSTEAFF. CDR3 DNA sequence: TGTGCCAGCAGTTACTCGAAACTCCGGGACAGGAGAAGTACTGAAGCTTTCTTT.

The V gene is TRBV5-4, the J gene TRBJ2-2, with a weak D call TRBD1 (5 bases). The CDR3 contains 13 residues. V was cut by 4 bases and J by 5 bases, with 9 bases left in between. CDR1 and CDR2 (germline): SGHNT, YYREEE (reference sequence). The CDR3 reads CASSAYRTGELFF. DNA for the CDR3: TGTGCCAGCAGCGCCTACAGGACCGGGGAGCTGTTTTTT.

J is TRBJ2-7 and V is TRBV2; unclear D gene. This CDR3 has 13 residues. The germline gives CDR1 SNHLY, CDR2 FYNNEI. V dropped 4 bases and J dropped 7 bases, with 14 bases sitting between them. CDR3 DNA sequence: TGTGCCAGCAGTGCAGGCTACCCCTCTGAGCAGTACTTC. Amino acid sequence: CASSAGYPSEQYF.